These 22 T cell receptor beta chains share one sample of origin, sequenced in a study of blood T cell repertoires in COVID-19. Sequencing used immunoSEQ multiplex PCR; TCRdb keeps in-frame clones, though not all of them. The repertoire holds 120,000 or so clones, with almost 80% as singletons. Material: peripheral blood. These TCRs come from a human donor in a cohort sampled during active COVID-19.

The chain is built from TRBV20-1 and TRBJ1-6; D uncertain. Germline V CDR1 and CDR2: DFQATT, SNEGSKA (reference sequence). V shed 6 bases and J shed 5 bases, with 14 bases lying between them. The CDR3 loop spans 14 amino acids. For the CDR3, the DNA is TGCAGTGCAAGTACCGGGAACAATAATTCACCCCTCCACTTT. It is translated as CSASTGNNNSPLHF.

The rearrangement links TRBV7-2 to TRBJ2-5; TRBD2 matches at 10 bases. Germline trimming cut 5 bases from V and 3 bases from J; bases unmatched to any gene: 9. The CDR3 sequence is 16 residues long. Germline CDR1 SGHTA, CDR2 FQGNSA. This chain's CDR3 is CASSRLGLAGEETQYF. CDR3 sequence (DNA): TGTGCCAGCAGCCGCCTGGGGCTAGCGGGAGAAGAGACCCAGTACTTC. Together with reference TRBV7-2 and TRBJ2-5, the CDR3 gives the full variable domain: GAGVSQSPSNKVTEKGKDVELRCDPISGHTALYWYRQSLGQGLEFLIYFQGNSAPDKSGLPSDRFSAERTGGSVSTLTIQRTQQEDSAVYLCASSRLGLAGEETQYFGPGTRLLVL.

The V and J genes are TRBV11-2 and TRBJ1-2, with a weak D call TRBD1 (5 bases). The V end lost 3 bases, the J end lost 2 bases, and 10 bases lay between the germline ends. Germline V lookup: CDR1 SGHAT, CDR2 FQNNGV. This CDR3 spans 14 amino acids. The CDR3 sequence: CASSLGLGNYGYTF. The CDR3 bases are TGTGCCAGCAGCTTGGGACTAGGGAACTATGGCTACACCTTC.

The gene calls are TRBV7-2 and TRBJ1-1, with D possibly matching TRBD1 (5 bases). The V gene's germline CDR1 is SGHTA and CDR2 FQGNSA. V lost 1 base and J 6 bases, leaving 15 bases between the germline ends. This CDR3 region has 15 residues. Here the CDR3 reads CASSLGRKLGAEAFF. The DNA of the CDR3 is TGTGCCAGCAGCTTAGGAAGGAAGCTAGGGGCTGAAGCTTTCTTT. Variable domain in full (rest from reference TRBV7-2 and TRBJ1-1): GAGVSQSPSNKVTEKGKDVELRCDPISGHTALYWYRQSLGQGLEFLIYFQGNSAPDKSGLPSDRFSAERTGGSVSTLTIQRTQQEDSAVYLCASSLGRKLGAEAFFGQGTRLTVV.

There are a few counts of this clone. This chain uses TRBV7-8 with TRBJ1-2, with D hard to call. Per the germline V gene, CDR1 is SGHVS and CDR2 is FQNEAQ. Deletions cut 1 base from V and 5 bases from J, with 17 bases between. This CDR3 region has 16 residues. The CDR3 DNA reads as TGTGCCAGCAGCTTAGGTTCAGGCGGGTTAGGATATGGCTACACCTTC. Translation: CASSLGSGGLGYGYTF.

For the CDR3, the DNA is TGTGCCAGCAGCCGAATCGACAGGGGGAATGAAAAACTGTTTTTT. Residues: CASSRIDRGNEKLFF. V usage is TRBV28 and J usage is TRBJ1-4; 9 bases match TRBD1. The CDR3 runs 15 residues. Germline loops: CDR1 MDHEN, CDR2 SYDVKM. Losses at the gene ends were 6 bases for V and 5 bases for J; bases not matched to a gene: 7.

This sequence joins TRBV7-2 and TRBJ2-1; TRBD2 agrees at 11 bases. The length of the CDR3 is 15 residues. Germline V lookup: CDR1 SGHTA, CDR2 FQGNSA. J was trimmed by 8 bases and V by 5 bases; bases with no gene match: 8. CDR3 loop: CASSLLAGGRDEQFF. The CDR3 nucleotides are TGTGCCAGCAGCCTGCTAGCGGGGGGCCGGGATGAGCAGTTCTTC.

The chain combines TRBV30 with TRBJ1-6, with 9 bases fitting TRBD1. The J segment lost 7 bases and the V segment lost 2 bases, leaving 3 bases of the junction unmatched. The CDR3 totals 14 residues. CDR1 is GTSNPN, CDR2 SVGIG, per germline (reference sequence). CDR3 in DNA: TGTGCCTGGAGTAAGGGACAGGGAAATTCACCCCTCCACTTT. It specifies CAWSKGQGNSPLHF. The variable domain in full, with the rest retrieved from reference TRBV30 and TRBJ1-6, is SQTIHQWPATLVQPVGSPLSLECTVEGTSNPNLYWYRQAAGRGLQLLFYSVGIGQISSEVPQNLSASRPQDRQFILSSKKLLLSDSGFYLCAWSKGQGNSPLHFGNGTRLTVT.

The chain links TRBV9 to TRBJ2-1; 10 bases fit TRBD2. Germline loops: CDR1 SGDLS, CDR2 YYNGEE. The CDR3 covers 18 residues. The J segment lost 2 bases and the V segment lost 0 bases, leaving 8 bases of the junction unmatched. CDR3 sequence (DNA): TGTGCCAGCAGCGTAGATGCGAGAGCGGGAGGGCCCTACAATGAGCAGTTCTTC. Protein sequence: CASSVDARAGGPYNEQFF.

The chain is built from TRBV5-5 and TRBJ2-1, with D possibly being TRBD2 (6 bases). Germline values: CDR1 SGHKS, CDR2 YYEKEE (reference sequence). Trimming took 3 bases from V and 8 from J, leaving 18 bases between them. The CDR3 extends over 15 amino acids. CDR3 region: CASSSLGGARDEQFF. CDR3 in DNA: TGTGCCAGCAGCTCCTTGGGGGGAGCGAGAGATGAGCAGTTCTTC.

V gene TRBV5-1 combines with J gene TRBJ2-2, with 11 nucleotides matching TRBD1. Looked up from germline, CDR1 is SGHRS and CDR2 is YFSETQ. The V and J ends lost 4 bases and 6 bases, in that order; junction bases with no gene match: 5. The CDR3 covers 15 residues. The CDR3 DNA reads as TGCGCCAGCAGCCGGACAGGGGGCGTCGCCGGGGAGCTGTTTTTT. Translated, it gives CASSRTGGVAGELFF.

V usage is TRBV5-6 and J usage is TRBJ1-3; D not resolved. The CDR3 extends over 15 amino acids. Germline values: CDR1 SGHDT, CDR2 YYEEEE. Trimming left V 0 bases short and J 0 bases short, with 7 bases between. The CDR3 nucleotides are TGTGCCAGCAGCTTGGTGGCGGGCTCTGGAAACACCATATATTTT. This translates into CASSLVAGSGNTIYF.

The rearrangement joins TRBV2 to TRBJ2-3; a weak D match, TRBD1 (6 bases). Per the germline V gene, CDR1 is SNHLY and CDR2 is FYNNEI. V was clipped by 6 bases and J by 1 base, with 14 bases between them. The CDR3 has 15 residues. The CDR3 is CASSDQGHGTDTQYF. The CDR3 nucleotides are TGTGCCAGCAGCGATCAGGGACACGGCACAGATACGCAGTATTTT.

The chain is built from TRBV5-6 and TRBJ2-7, with 9 bases aligning to TRBD1. Germline lookup yields CDR1 SGHDT and CDR2 YYEEEE. This CDR3 comprises 16 residues. V shed 2 bases, J shed 7 bases, and the junction held 13 bases outside the gene matches. The CDR3 here is CASSLRGTGWDEEQYF. As DNA, the CDR3 is TGTGCCAGCAGCTTAAGGGGGACAGGGTGGGACGAGGAGCAGTACTTC.

This clone was detected only once. This chain links TRBV18 with TRBJ2-1; 7 bases match TRBD1. The V gene end was trimmed by 4 bases and the J gene end by 6 bases; junction bases not matched to a gene: 15. Germline lookup yields CDR1 KGHSH and CDR2 LQKENI. The CDR3 sequence is 17 residues long. The CDR3 loop reads CASSLRTGTVSPNEQFF. Written as DNA, the CDR3 is TGTGCCAGCTCACTAAGGACCGGGACAGTCAGCCCCAATGAGCAGTTCTTC.

This clone was picked up one time. This chain joins TRBV20-1 and TRBJ1-2; possible D gene TRBD1, 6 bases. With 3 bases removed from V and 5 bases from J, the gap between germline ends came to 10 bases. The germline V gene has CDR1 DFQATT and CDR2 SNEGSKA (reference sequence). The CDR3 loop spans 12 amino acids. The CDR3 DNA is TGCAGTGCTAGTCTAACAGGGTATGGCTACACCTTC. Residues: CSASLTGYGYTF.

V gene TRBV18 combines with J gene TRBJ2-7; 8 bases are a match to TRBD1. The V gene end was trimmed by 6 bases and the J gene end by 6 bases; junction bases not matched to a gene: 4. Germline assignment: CDR1 KGHSH and CDR2 LQKENI. This CDR3 contains 12 residues. CDR3 amino acids: CASSQGAREQYF. As DNA, the CDR3 is TGTGCCAGCTCCCAGGGGGCGCGCGAGCAGTACTTC.

This clone has just one count. The V call is TRBV27, the J call TRBJ1-1, with 9 bases identical to TRBD1. V dropped 1 base and J dropped 4; count of bases not matched to a gene: 16. The CDR3 runs to 19 residues. CDR1 is MNHEY, CDR2 SMNVEV, per germline (reference sequence). CDR3 protein: CASSLLTPKTGGAGTEAFF. The CDR3 DNA reads as TGTGCCAGCAGTTTATTAACTCCTAAAACAGGGGGCGCTGGCACTGAAGCTTTCTTT.

The chain employs TRBV30 and TRBJ2-3; 13 nucleotides align to TRBD2. Germline-derived CDR1 and CDR2 are GTSNPN and SVGIG (reference sequence). V gave up 1 base and J gave up 4 bases; unmatched junction bases: 2. This CDR3 region has 15 residues. DNA of the CDR3: TGTGCCTGGAGTGGGACTAGCGGGAGTTCAGATACGCAGTATTTT. Its protein product is CAWSGTSGSSDTQYF.

The genes are TRBV3-1 (or the pseudogene TRBV3-2) and TRBJ1-6, with D uncertain. This CDR3 contains 15 residues. Per the germline V gene, CDR1 is LGHDT and CDR2 is YNNKEL (reference sequence). The V gene lost 4 bases and the J gene lost 7 bases, with 14 bases spanning the gap. CDR3 residues: CASSPGSDTNSPLHF. The DNA for the CDR3 is TGTGCCAGCAGCCCAGGCTCTGACACGAATTCACCCCTCCACTTT.

In this sample, this clone turned up once. This chain joins TRBV28 and TRBJ2-1, with 7 nucleotides matching TRBD2. The CDR3 is 13 residues long. V gave up 7 bases and J gave up 8 bases; unmatched junction bases: 8. Germline assignment: CDR1 MDHEN and CDR2 SYDVKM. The CDR3 here is CASTLGGSDEQFF. The CDR3, as DNA: TGTGCCAGCACCCTCGGCGGGAGCGATGAGCAGTTCTTC.

The V call is TRBV7-3, the J call TRBJ2-3, with TRBD2 identical over 13 bases. Germline CDR1 SGHTA, CDR2 FQGTGA. With 2 bases clipped from V and 2 bases from J, the junction kept 1 base outside the gene matches. The CDR3 runs 16 residues. The CDR3 protein is CASSLGLAGATDTQYF. In DNA, the CDR3 is TGTGCCAGCAGCTTAGGACTAGCGGGGGCCACAGATACGCAGTATTTT.